The next 28 T cell receptor beta chains were all read from a single sample in a study of Tregs in tolerant kidney transplant recipients. The repertoire was sequenced with immunoSEQ multiplex PCR; TCRdb's copy has only in-frame clones and lacks some. The data contain 200,000 to 300,000 clones, about 80% of them singletons. The sequencing input was CD4+ T cells from blood. Source of these receptors: a human donor in good health.

This clone was counted a few times. The chain is built from TRBV7-8 and TRBJ1-2, with 7 positions matching TRBD1. The germline CDR1 and CDR2 sequences are SGHVS and FQNEAQ. Losses at the gene ends were 2 bases for V and 3 bases for J; bases not matched to a gene: 9. This CDR3 region has 16 residues. The CDR3 bases are TGTGCCAGCAGCTTATACCGTGTGGGGACAGACTATGGCTACACCTTC. Its protein is CASSLYRVGTDYGYTF.

This chain links TRBV5-1 with TRBJ1-5, with D possibly being TRBD1 (5 bases). The CDR3 consists of 15 residues. Trimming removed 4 bases from V and 5 bases from J, with 16 bases in between. CDR1 is SGHRS and CDR2 is YFSETQ in the germline V gene. CDR3 amino acids: CASSLAAGPYQPQHF. The CDR3, as DNA: TGCGCCAGCAGCCTTGCTGCGGGGCCCTATCAGCCCCAGCATTTT.

This clone came up once. J is TRBJ1-5 and V is TRBV7-2; D is possibly TRBD1 (5 bases). This CDR3 has 15 residues. The germline gives CDR1 SGHTA, CDR2 FQGNSA. The V and J ends lost 6 bases and 5 bases respectively, with 17 bases between them. CDR3 DNA sequence: TGTGCCAGCAGTATAGGCCAGGGAGGTGATCAGCCCCAGCATTTT. Translated, it gives CASSIGQGGDQPQHF.

The V call is TRBV11-3, the J call TRBJ2-3; 10 bases map to TRBD1. The CDR3 totals 15 residues. The V gene end was trimmed by 5 bases and the J gene end by 1 base; junction bases not matched to a gene: 3. Germline V gives CDR1 SGHNT, CDR2 YENEEA. Here the CDR3 reads CASSVGTGGTDTQYF. The CDR3 DNA follows: TGTGCCAGCAGCGTGGGGACAGGGGGCACAGATACGCAGTATTTT. Supplemented by reference TRBV11-3 and TRBJ2-3, the full variable domain reads EAGVVQSPRYKIIEKKQPVAFWCNPISGHNTLYWYLQNLGQGPELLIRYENEEAVDDSQLPKDRFSAERLKGVDSTLKIQPAELGDSAVYLCASSVGTGGTDTQYFGPGTRLTVL.

This chain uses TRBV9 with TRBJ1-1; a weak D match, TRBD1 (5 bases). Germline lookup yields CDR1 SGDLS and CDR2 YYNGEE. The V end was cut by 4 bases, the J end by 7 bases, with 17 bases between. The CDR3 is made up of 14 amino acids. CDR3 nucleotides: TGTGCCAGCAGCATAAATGTGGGGCACGGTGAAGCTTTCTTT. Protein: CASSINVGHGEAFF. Full variable domain (outside the CDR3, taken from reference TRBV9 and TRBJ1-1): DSGVTQTPKHLITATGQRVTLRCSPRSGDLSVYWYQQSLDQGLQFLIQYYNGEERAKGNILERFSAQQFPDLHSELNLSSLELGDSALYFCASSINVGHGEAFFGQGTRLTVV.

Concerning this clone: The junction does not match germline at one end; this may be a read error. Other DNA sequences of this sample code for an identical CDR3. The chain employs TRBV2 and TRBJ2-7, with 8 bases identical to TRBD1. The germline CDR1 and CDR2 sequences are SNHLY and FYNNEI. This CDR3 has 15 amino acids. CDR3 in amino acids: CASSDRTGPPYEQYF. In nucleotides, the CDR3 is TGCGCCAGCAGTGACCGGACAGGGCCTCCGTACGAGCAGTACTTC.

The chain couples TRBV25-1 to TRBJ2-2; maybe TRBD2 (6 bases). Germline values: CDR1 MGHDK, CDR2 SYGVNS. This CDR3 has 14 amino acids. The V end lost 6 bases, the J end lost 2 bases, and 10 bases lay between the germline ends. CDR3 protein: CASRSSANTGELFF. The DNA of the CDR3 is TGTGCCAGCAGGTCTAGCGCAAACACCGGGGAGCTGTTTTTT.

The chain uses TRBV25-1 and TRBJ1-3, with a possible D match to TRBD1 (5 bases). The V and J ends lost 5 bases and 0 bases respectively, with 17 bases between them. Looked up from germline, CDR1 is MGHDK and CDR2 is SYGVNS. This CDR3 spans 17 amino acids. The CDR3 nucleotides are TGTGCCAGCAGTCATCTCGGGGGACGGGACTCTGGAAACACCATATATTTT. Translation: CASSHLGGRDSGNTIYF.

The V and J genes are TRBV11-2 and TRBJ2-5; 9 bases match TRBD1. With V trimmed by 5 bases and J by 2 bases, 3 bases remained unmatched. The CDR3 loop spans 14 amino acids. Germline loops: CDR1 SGHAT, CDR2 FQNNGV. The CDR3 loop is CASSRGQGQETQYF. The CDR3, as DNA: TGTGCCAGCAGCCGGGGACAGGGTCAAGAGACCCAGTACTTC.

The chain employs TRBV25-1 and TRBJ2-2, with D unresolved. Per germline, CDR1 MGHDK and CDR2 SYGVNS. The CDR3 has 13 residues. Trimming took 0 bases from V and 9 from J, leaving 8 bases between them. This chain's CDR3 is CASSEYSPRELFF. DNA for the CDR3: TGTGCCAGCAGTGAATACAGCCCCCGGGAGCTGTTTTTT.

The chain recombines TRBV5-1 with TRBJ2-5; TRBD1 matches 11 bases. The length of the CDR3 is 14 residues. Trimming cost V 4 bases and J 5 bases; bases outside gene matches: 4. CDR1 and CDR2 (germline): SGHRS, YFSETQ. The CDR3 here is CASSLGTGGETQYF. The CDR3, as DNA: TGCGCCAGCAGCCTCGGGACAGGGGGGGAGACCCAGTACTTC.

The J gene is TRBJ1-6, the V gene TRBV29-1, with a possible D match to TRBD1 (5 bases). Germline V lookup: CDR1 SQVTM, CDR2 ANQGSEA. The CDR3 runs 12 residues. Trimming stripped 7 bases from V and 6 bases from J, with 10 bases between. The CDR3 DNA sequence: TGCAGCGCTGGGGACGGTAATTCACCCCTCCACTTT. Translated: CSAGDGNSPLHF.

This clone has just one count. This chain uses TRBV27 with TRBJ2-2; D not resolved. Trimming stripped 5 bases from V and 5 bases from J, with 15 bases between. Germline loops: CDR1 MNHEY, CDR2 SMNVEV (reference sequence). This CDR3 is built from 15 residues. The chain's CDR3 is CASSRQDFGTGELFF. CDR3 in DNA: TGTGCCAGCAGTCGCCAAGATTTCGGGACCGGGGAGCTGTTTTTT.

The gene calls are TRBV6-4 and TRBJ1-1; no clear D. The V gene's germline CDR1 is MRHNA and CDR2 SNTAGT. The length of the CDR3 is 13 residues. V lost 4 bases and J lost 1, with 7 bases in between. CDR3 coding DNA: TGTGCCAGCAGTGCAACAGCGAACACTGAAGCTTTCTTT. Protein sequence: CASSATANTEAFF.

DNA for the CDR3: TGTGCCAGCAGCTTCGACCGGTATAATTCACCCCTCCACTTT. Its translation: CASSFDRYNSPLHF. V is TRBV7-9 and J is TRBJ1-6, with D unclear. The CDR3 has 14 residues. V was cut by 3 bases and J by 4 bases, with 7 bases left in between. Per the germline V gene, CDR1 is SEHNR and CDR2 is FQNEAQ (reference sequence).

The V and J genes are TRBV10-2 and TRBJ2-3, with D perhaps matching TRBD1 or TRBD2 (5 bases each). Germline values: CDR1 WSHSY, CDR2 SAAADI. V lost 7 bases and J 6 bases, leaving 14 bases between the germline ends. CDR3 length: 13 residues. CDR3 loop: CASKRGVGDTQYF. The CDR3 DNA sequence: TGCGCCAGCAAGAGGGGAGTTGGGGATACGCAGTATTTT.

The V call is TRBV7-9, the J call TRBJ2-7; no clear D. The CDR3 consists of 15 residues. From germline, CDR1 is SEHNR and CDR2 FQNEAQ (reference sequence). Trimming took off 7 bases at V and 0 bases at J, with 16 bases between the two ends. The CDR3 nucleotides are TGTGCCAGCACCCCTTTCATCAGGAGCTCCTACGAGCAGTACTTC. Translated: CASTPFIRSSYEQYF. The full variable domain, in which reference TRBV7-9 and TRBJ2-7 provide the parts outside the CDR3, is DTGVSQNPRHKITKRGQNVTFRCDPISEHNRLYWYRQTLGQGPEFLTYFQNEAQLEKSRLLSDRFSAERPKGSFSTLEIQRTEQGDSAMYLCASTPFIRSSYEQYFGPGTRLTVT.

The chain combines TRBV19 with TRBJ1-2; 8 nucleotides align to TRBD1. V gave up 2 bases and J gave up 8 bases; unmatched junction bases: 7. The length of the CDR3 is 14 residues. The germline V gene encodes CDR1 LNHDA and CDR2 SQIVND (reference sequence). CDR3 sequence (DNA): TGTGCCAGTAGTATATGGCAGGGGGCGTACGGCTACACCTTC. This translates into CASSIWQGAYGYTF.

V usage is TRBV11-2 and J usage is TRBJ2-5; 7 bases fit TRBD1. The CDR3 is 15 residues long. The germline gives CDR1 SGHAT, CDR2 FQNNGV. Trimming took 3 bases from V and 4 from J; bases not matched to a gene: 8. CDR3 coding DNA: TGTGCCAGCAGCTTCGAGACAGGGAGTGGAGAGACCCAGTACTTC. Residues: CASSFETGSGETQYF.

The genes are TRBV5-1 and TRBJ2-5; D could derive from TRBD1 or TRBD2 (5 bases each). CDR3 length: 16 amino acids. Per the germline V gene, CDR1 is SGHRS and CDR2 is YFSETQ. V was shortened by 0 bases and J by 1 base, with 13 bases between the two germline ends. The CDR3 is CASSLGGLSFQETQYF. The CDR3 DNA is TGCGCCAGCAGCTTGGGGGGGTTGAGTTTCCAAGAGACCCAGTACTTC.

This clone was seen only once. The V and J genes are TRBV5-1 and TRBJ1-3, with D unclear. The germline V gene encodes CDR1 SGHRS and CDR2 YFSETQ. The germline V and J ends were trimmed by 2 bases and 4 bases, with 10 bases remaining between them. CDR3 length: 14 amino acids. The CDR3 nucleotides read TGCGCCAGCAGCTTCTCCACAGCCGGAAACACCATATATTTT. It is translated as CASSFSTAGNTIYF.

The chain uses TRBV27 and TRBJ1-1; 11 bases fit TRBD1. This CDR3 spans 15 amino acids. Germline V gene data show CDR1 as MNHEY and CDR2 as SMNVEV (reference sequence). Trimming removed 3 bases from V and 5 bases from J; junction bases left unmatched: 5. CDR3 nucleotide sequence: TGTGCCAGCAGTTTTGCAGGACAGGGGGCTACTGAAGCTTTCTTT. Translation gives CASSFAGQGATEAFF.

The gene calls are TRBV30 and TRBJ1-6; tentatively, D is TRBD1 (6 bases). Trimming removed 5 bases from V and 7 bases from J, with 6 bases in between. CDR3 length: 11 amino acids. Germline V gene sequence: CDR1 GTSNPN, CDR2 SVGIG (reference sequence). Here the CDR3 reads CAWGQNSPLHF. The CDR3 coding sequence is TGTGCCTGGGGACAGAATTCACCCCTCCACTTT. The whole variable domain, filled in from reference TRBV30 and TRBJ1-6, reads SQTIHQWPATLVQPVGSPLSLECTVEGTSNPNLYWYRQAAGRGLQLLFYSVGIGQISSEVPQNLSASRPQDRQFILSSKKLLLSDSGFYLCAWGQNSPLHFGNGTRLTVT.

This chain connects TRBV9 to TRBJ2-1; D is ambiguous. Trimming pared 0 bases from V and 5 bases from J, leaving 9 bases between. The CDR3 is 14 amino acids. Germline-derived CDR1 and CDR2 are SGDLS and YYNGEE. The DNA of the CDR3 is TGTGCCAGCAGCGTAGCGGCTCAAAACAATGAGCAGTTCTTC. It is translated as CASSVAAQNNEQFF.

The V call is TRBV14, the J call TRBJ1-1; D is unclear. In germline, CDR1 is SGHDN, CDR2 FVKESK. V gave up 1 base and J gave up 3 bases, with 9 bases separating them. This CDR3 is 14 amino acids long. CDR3 loop: CASSQGHIYTEAFF. CDR3 nucleotides: TGTGCCAGCAGCCAAGGGCACATCTACACTGAAGCTTTCTTT.

The chain joins TRBV4-2 to TRBJ1-2, with unresolved D. V lost 0 bases, J lost 8 bases, and 16 bases lay in between. CDR3 length: 15 amino acids. CDR1 LGHNA and CDR2 YNFKEQ come from the germline V gene. This CDR3 reads CASSQDFGRPEGYTF. The CDR3 DNA sequence: TGTGCCAGCAGCCAAGATTTTGGCCGCCCGGAAGGCTACACCTTC.

This clone appeared once. The V call is TRBV30, the J call TRBJ1-2, with TRBD1 as a possible D gene (5 bases). V lost 8 bases, J lost 4 bases, and 20 bases lay in between. CDR1 is GTSNPN, CDR2 SVGIG, per germline (reference sequence). The CDR3 is made up of 14 amino acids. DNA of the CDR3: TGTGCCGGTTATGCCAGGGCAGTGTCCTATGGCTACACCTTC. This translates into CAGYARAVSYGYTF.

This clone was counted a single time. A junction end diverges from the germline sequence, so it may reflect a read error. The chain has TRBV4-1 and TRBJ2-1; the match to TRBD1 covers 10 bases. This CDR3 has 13 amino acids. The germline V gene has CDR1 MGHRA and CDR2 YSYEKL. This CDR3 reads CAGSQDWGQGKFF. CDR3 nucleotide sequence: TGCGCCGGCAGCCAAGATTGGGGACAGGGGAAGTTCTTC.